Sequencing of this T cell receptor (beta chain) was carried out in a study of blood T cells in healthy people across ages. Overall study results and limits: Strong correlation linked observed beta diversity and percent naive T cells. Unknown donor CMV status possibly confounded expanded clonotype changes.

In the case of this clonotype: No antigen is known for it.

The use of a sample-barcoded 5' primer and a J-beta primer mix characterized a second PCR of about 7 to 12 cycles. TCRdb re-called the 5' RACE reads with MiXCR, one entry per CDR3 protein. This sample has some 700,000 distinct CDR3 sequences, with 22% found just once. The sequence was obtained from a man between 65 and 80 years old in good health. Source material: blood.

The CDR3 loop reads CASSRPGGDTQYF. For the CDR3, the DNA is TGTGCCAGCAGTCGACCAGGGGGAGATACGCAGTATTTT. The chain is built from TRBV6-6 and TRBJ2-3, with 7 nucleotides matching TRBD1. Losses at the gene ends were 5 bases for V and 5 bases for J; bases not matched to a gene: 4. Germline CDR1 MNHNY, CDR2 SVGAGI (reference sequence). CDR3 length: 13 residues.